The 19 T cell receptor beta chains reported below all come from one sample, sequenced in a study of blood T cells in healthy people across ages. A J-beta primer mix and a sample-barcoded 5' primer were used in a second PCR of about 7 to 12 cycles. TCRdb independently ran MiXCR on the 5' RACE reads; one entry per CDR3 protein. The data show 1.5 million or so distinct CDR3 sequences, approximately 43% seen once. Sequenced material: blood. Receptor source: a woman between 18 and 29 years old in good health.

This chain connects TRBV12-3 or TRBV12-4 to TRBJ1-5; 7 positions agree with TRBD1. The CDR3 is 17 amino acids. V gave up 5 bases and J gave up 0 bases; unmatched junction bases: 10. CDR3 in amino acids: CASSRSAGGGSNQPQHF. CDR3 nucleotide sequence: TGTGCCAGCAGTAGGTCGGCAGGGGGAGGTAGCAATCAGCCCCAGCATTTT.

In this sample, this clonotype turned up a few times. The chain uses TRBV6-2 or TRBV6-3 and TRBJ1-1; D call uncertain. Germline-derived CDR1 and CDR2 are MNHEY and SVGEGT. Trimming removed 7 bases from V and 3 bases from J, with 15 bases in between. The CDR3 contains 14 residues. The CDR3 here is CASKLDGSYTEAFF. DNA of the CDR3: TGTGCCAGCAAACTTGACGGCTCCTACACTGAAGCTTTCTTT.

Points on this clonotype: A read error is possible here, since a much larger clone lies one base away. V and J are TRBV29-1 and TRBJ2-1, with D hard to call. Matching the DNA end better, TRBJ2-7 makes the J call doubtful. The germline gives CDR1 SQVTM, CDR2 ANQGSEA. CDR3 length equals 16 residues. CDR3 protein: CSGTDFRGGGHNEQYF. In DNA, the CDR3 is TGCAGCGGTACGGATTTTAGAGGTGGTGGTCACAATGAGCAGTACTTC.

This clonotype was observed a handful of times. V gene TRBV6-6 combines with J gene TRBJ1-4, with a possible D match to TRBD1 (6 bases). The CDR3 is 13 amino acids. The V end was cut by 5 bases, the J end by 8 bases, with 12 bases between. Looked up from germline, CDR1 is MNHNY and CDR2 is SVGAGI (reference sequence). For the CDR3, the DNA is TGTGCCAGCAGTCGGGGGCCGAGGGAAAAACTGTTTTTT. Its protein is CASSRGPREKLFF.

The genes are TRBV27 and TRBJ2-4, with D maybe TRBD2 (6 bases). This CDR3 has 15 residues. Germline assignment: CDR1 MNHEY and CDR2 SMNVEV (reference sequence). Trimming stripped 6 bases from V and 10 bases from J, with 22 bases between. CDR3 DNA sequence: TGTGCCAGCAGCCTTAGCCCCACGGGAGAACGAATTCAGTACTTC. As protein: CASSLSPTGERIQYF.

The chain recombines TRBV10-3 with TRBJ1-2, with 7 nucleotides matching TRBD1. Trimming cost V 6 bases and J 2 bases; bases outside gene matches: 3. CDR1 and CDR2 (germline): ENHRY, SYGVKD. There are 13 residues in the CDR3. Written as DNA, the CDR3 is TGTGCCATCAGCACAGGGGTAAACTATGGCTACACCTTC. Amino acid sequence: CAISTGVNYGYTF.

The chain has TRBV4-3 and TRBJ1-1, with a possible D match to TRBD1 (5 bases). The germline CDR1 and CDR2 sequences are LGHNA and YSLEER. The CDR3 runs 14 residues. V shed 1 base and J shed 5 bases, with 11 bases lying between them. The CDR3 is CASSQARVYTEAFF. In nucleotides, the CDR3 is TGCGCCAGCAGCCAAGCCAGGGTGTATACTGAAGCTTTCTTT.

This clonotype was recorded a few times. The rearrangement joins TRBV6-2 or TRBV6-3 to TRBJ1-1; 8 nucleotides line up with TRBD1. Germline V gene data show CDR1 as MNHEY and CDR2 as SVGEGT. Trimming at V came to 6 bases and at J to 4 bases, leaving 7 bases not matched to a gene. CDR3 length equals 14 residues. DNA for the CDR3: TGTGCCAGCAGAGACAGGGGAGGGAGCACTGAAGCTTTCTTT. It translates to CASRDRGGSTEAFF.

The rearrangement links TRBV5-1 to TRBJ2-2, with D possibly TRBD1 on 6 matching bases. V was pared by 2 bases and J by 3 bases, with 11 bases between. The CDR3 is 15 residues long. CDR1 SGHRS and CDR2 YFSETQ come from the germline V gene. The CDR3 DNA reads TGCGCCAGCAGCTTAGACAGGCTATACACCGGGGAGCTGTTTTTT. Translation gives CASSLDRLYTGELFF.

As regards this clonotype: At one end the junction does not follow the germline gene, possibly because of a read error. The chain uses TRBV4-2 and TRBJ2-3; 10 bases agree with TRBD2. Germline CDR1 reads LGHNA; CDR2 reads YNFKEQ. The length of the CDR3 is 15 residues. The CDR3 DNA reads as TGTGCCAGCAGCCCCAGAAGCGGGGGGGCCGATACGCAGTTTTTT. It codes for CASSPRSGGADTQFF.

This sequence joins TRBV7-2 and TRBJ1-2, with D unresolved. Between the trimmed V and J ends, which lost 1 base and 12 bases, there was a span of 12 bases. Germline CDR1 and CDR2: SGHTA and FQGNSA. CDR3 length: 12 residues. The CDR3 protein is CASSLVGVGHTF. The DNA of the CDR3 is TGTGCCAGCAGCTTAGTTGGGGTAGGTCACACCTTC.

In the case of this clonotype: The conserved final phenylalanine or tryptophan is absent from the CDR3, which likely points to a read error. The rearrangement links TRBV6-5 to TRBJ2-7, with TRBD2 matching 10 bases. V lost 2 bases to trimming and J lost 5 bases; unmatched junction nucleotides: 6. The CDR3 extends over 15 amino acids. CDR1 is MNHEY and CDR2 is SVGAGI in the germline V gene. The CDR3 DNA sequence: TGTGCCAGCAGTTACCGAGCGGGGGGGCACCACGAGCAGTACTTA. This encodes CASSYRAGGHHEQYL.

In its sample, this clonotype was seen a few times. The chain uses TRBV29-1 and TRBJ2-2; D tentatively fits TRBD1 or TRBD2 (5 bases each). The length of the CDR3 is 13 residues. The germline CDR1 and CDR2 sequences are SQVTM and ANQGSEA. Trimming cost V 6 bases and J 3 bases, with 11 bases left between them. CDR3 residues: CSVRGLDTGELFF. In nucleotides, the CDR3 is TGCAGCGTACGGGGCCTAGACACCGGGGAGCTGTTTTTT.

The sample holds a few counts of this clonotype. The rearrangement links TRBV2 to TRBJ2-1; 15 nucleotides align to TRBD2. From germline, CDR1 is SNHLY and CDR2 FYNNEI. The CDR3 sequence is 16 residues long. V lost 9 bases, J lost 4 bases, and 7 bases stayed unmatched. The CDR3 coding sequence is TGTGCCAGTTGGGGACTAGCGGGAGGAGCATACAATGAGCAGTTCTTC. It encodes CASWGLAGGAYNEQFF.

The chain couples TRBV6-5 to TRBJ2-1; D not resolved. The CDR3 extends over 13 amino acids. Germline-derived CDR1 and CDR2 are MNHEY and SVGAGI. Trimming removed 0 bases from V and 7 bases from J, with 7 bases in between. CDR3 sequence: CASSYSNPNEQFF. As DNA, the CDR3 is TGTGCCAGCAGTTACTCCAACCCGAATGAGCAGTTCTTC.

The gene calls are TRBV6-1 and TRBJ2-5, with a weak D call TRBD1 (6 bases). With 2 bases removed from V and 11 bases from J, the gap between germline ends came to 21 bases. CDR1 is MNHNS and CDR2 is SASEGT in the germline V gene. The CDR3 totals 15 residues. CDR3: CASSERYGRDNEQYF. In nucleotides, the CDR3 is TGTGCCAGCAGTGAAAGGTACGGCAGGGACAATGAGCAGTACTTC.

This sequence joins TRBV7-2 and TRBJ2-7; TRBD2 agrees at 9 bases. The CDR3 consists of 14 residues. The junction had 6 bases not matched to a gene; V was cut back by 4 bases and J by 5 bases. Germline V gene lookup returns CDR1 SGHTA and CDR2 FQGNSA. The CDR3 loop reads CASSWVAGVNEQYF. The CDR3 nucleotides are TGTGCCAGCAGCTGGGTAGCGGGAGTCAACGAGCAGTACTTC.

In nucleotides, the CDR3 is TGCGCCAGCAGCCAATACAGGGAGCCGGAGACCCAGTACTTC. It specifies CASSQYREPETQYF. The V gene is TRBV4-3, the J gene TRBJ2-5; tentatively, D is TRBD1 (6 bases). V shed 2 bases and J shed 5 bases, with 12 bases lying between them. CDR1 LGHNA and CDR2 YSLEER come from the germline V gene. The CDR3 is 14 amino acids.

This clonotype was recorded a few times. The rearrangement joins TRBV7-9 to TRBJ2-7; 13 bases are shared with TRBD2. The CDR3 has 12 residues. Germline lookup yields CDR1 SEHNR and CDR2 FQNEAQ (reference sequence). Trimming cost V 3 bases and J 11 bases; bases outside gene matches: 1. The CDR3 protein is CASSFTSGGEYF. In DNA form, the CDR3 reads TGTGCCAGCAGCTTCACTAGCGGGGGGGAGTACTTC.